The rows below give T cell receptor beta chains drawn from one sample of a study of T cell repertoires in cytomegalovirus infection. Via MiXCR, TCRdb re-called the reads, giving one row per CDR3 protein. This sample yields 750,000 to 900,000 distinct CDR3 sequences, of which about 27% are seen a single time; under 15% belongs to the top ten. Their cognate antigens are unknown. Here the sequenced sample was cultured CD8+ T cells from PBMCs, taken from culture after CMV antigen stimulation. The receptors here all came from a human donor in good health (CMV status not recorded). Some clones in this sample may be carry-over from other donors' samples. Both conserved end residues are part of each CDR3. Each record gives: J gene, D gene, V gene, clone size, CDR3 protein, CDR3 DNA. The D gene is left open where the match is weak. Clone sizes are given selectively: once, few, many, or a class where the clone is expanded.

J: TRBJ2-5
D: .
V: TRBV10-3
size: .
CDR3: CASSSPGVQETQYF
DNA: TGTGCCTCATCATCCCCCGGGGTACAAGAGACCCAGTACTTC

J: TRBJ2-7
D: .
V: TRBV15
size: .
CDR3: CATSSRRDTYEQYF
DNA: TGTGCCACCAGCAGCCGCCGAGACACCTACGAGCAGTACTTC

J: TRBJ2-7
D: TRBD2
V: TRBV27
size: .
CDR3: CASSQTSGGPIYYEQYF
DNA: TGTGCCAGCAGTCAGACTAGCGGGGGCCCAATCTACTACGAGCAGTACTTC

J: TRBJ1-1
D: .
V: TRBV7-6
size: few
CDR3: CASSLGTRAEAFF
DNA: TGTGCCAGCAGCTTAGGTACCCGTGCTGAAGCTTTCTTT

J: TRBJ2-2
D: .
V: TRBV15
size: .
CDR3: CATSPQGFGGELFF
DNA: TGTGCCACCAGCCCCCAGGGGTTCGGCGGGGAGCTGTTTTTT

J: TRBJ2-1
D: .
V: TRBV5-1
size: .
CDR3: CASSLLPETSYNEQFF
DNA: TGCGCCAGCAGCTTGCTGCCAGAAACCTCCTACAATGAGCAGTTCTTC

J: TRBJ2-1
D: .
V: TRBV3-1
size: .
CDR3: CASSQDVANEQFF
DNA: TGTGCCAGCAGCCAAGATGTGGCCAATGAGCAGTTCTTC

J: TRBJ2-5
D: .
V: TRBV6-2/TRBV6-3
size: few
CDR3: CASNLGGASFPRGTQYF
DNA: TGTGCCAGCAACCTAGGAGGGGCATCTTTCCCACGGGGGACCCAGTACTTC

J: TRBJ2-1
D: TRBD2
V: TRBV7-3
size: .
CDR3: CASSTTGAGGYNEQFF
DNA: TGTGCCAGCAGCACGACAGGCGCGGGGGGTTACAATGAGCAGTTCTTC

J: TRBJ2-2
D: .
V: TRBV7-3
size: .
CDR3: CASSLNGGGHLTGELFF
DNA: TGTGCCAGCAGCTTAAATGGCGGCGGGCATCTAACCGGGGAGCTGTTTTTT

J: TRBJ1-5
D: .
V: TRBV6-4
size: .
CDR3: CASIPRGLNQPQHF
DNA: TGTGCCAGCATCCCTCGAGGGCTCAATCAGCCCCAGCATTTT

J: TRBJ2-7
D: .
V: TRBV5-1
size: few
CDR3: CASSYRGTYEQYF
DNA: TGCGCCAGCAGCTATAGGGGAACCTACGAGCAGTACTTC

J: TRBJ1-3
D: .
V: TRBV19
size: .
CDR3: CASSLDYGERNTIYF
DNA: TGTGCCAGTTCCCTCGATTACGGGGAAAGAAACACCATATATTTT

J: TRBJ1-5
D: .
V: TRBV6-6
size: few
CDR3: CASSYNSVSNQPQHF
DNA: TGTGCCAGCAGTTACAATTCGGTTAGCAATCAGCCCCAGCATTTT

J: TRBJ2-1
D: TRBD2
V: TRBV7-2
size: many
CDR3: CASSLPGTRAHNEQFF
DNA: TGTGCCAGCAGCTTACCCGGGACTAGGGCTCACAATGAGCAGTTCTTC

J: TRBJ2-1
D: .
V: TRBV4-1
size: .
CDR3: CASSQDQPGLFYNEQFF
DNA: TGCGCCAGCAGCCAAGATCAGCCGGGACTTTTCTACAATGAGCAGTTCTTC

J: TRBJ2-1
D: .
V: TRBV27
size: .
CDR3: CASSLSQSYAYNEQFF
DNA: TGTGCCAGCAGCCTCTCCCAGAGTTACGCCTACAATGAGCAGTTCTTC

J: TRBJ2-7
D: TRBD1
V: TRBV7-8
size: .
CDR3: CASSLDGTGWDEQYF
DNA: TGTGCCAGCAGCTTAGATGGGACAGGTTGGGACGAGCAGTACTTC

J: TRBJ1-4
D: .
V: TRBV6-1
size: few
CDR3: CASSSGITNEKLFF
DNA: TGTGCCAGCAGTTCAGGGATCACTAATGAAAAACTGTTTTTT

J: TRBJ1-6
D: .
V: TRBV27
size: few
CDR3: CASSPGVASPLHF
DNA: TGTGCCAGCAGTCCAGGGGTGGCTTCACCCCTCCACTTT

J: TRBJ1-2
D: .
V: TRBV14
size: .
CDR3: CASSHARLDGYTF
DNA: TGTGCCAGCAGCCATGCCCGTTTGGATGGCTACACCTTC

J: TRBJ1-1
D: .
V: TRBV24-1
size: few
CDR3: CATRLNTEAFF
DNA: TGTGCCACCAGACTTAACACTGAAGCTTTCTTT

J: TRBJ2-7
D: .
V: TRBV2
size: few
CDR3: CASSPSGLTYEQYF
DNA: TGTGCCAGCAGCCCCTCGGGCCTGACCTACGAGCAGTACTTC

J: TRBJ2-1
D: TRBD2
V: TRBV7-6
size: .
CDR3: CATKAGGQGNEQFF
DNA: TGTGCTACCAAAGCGGGGGGGCAGGGAAATGAGCAGTTCTTC

J: TRBJ2-1
D: TRBD2
V: TRBV6-5
size: few
CDR3: CASSYSIGGASYNEQFF
DNA: TGTGCCAGCAGTTACTCCATCGGGGGGGCCTCTTACAATGAGCAGTTCTTC

J: TRBJ2-4
D: TRBD2
V: TRBV12-5
size: .
CDR3: CASKGLGPKNIQYF
DNA: TGTGCTAGTAAGGGACTAGGGCCCAAAAACATTCAGTACTTC

J: TRBJ2-2
D: .
V: TRBV25-1
size: few
CDR3: CASSDPSNGVQISGELFF
DNA: TGTGCCAGCAGTGATCCTTCTAATGGCGTCCAAATAAGCGGGGAGCTGTTTTTT

J: TRBJ2-3
D: TRBD1
V: TRBV19
size: few
CDR3: CASSPQQGWTDTQYF
DNA: TGTGCCAGTAGTCCGCAACAGGGGTGGACAGATACGCAGTATTTT

J: TRBJ1-5
D: .
V: TRBV19
size: .
CDR3: CATTDIGQISNQPQHF
DNA: TGTGCCACAACCGATATTGGACAGATAAGCAATCAGCCCCAGCATTTT